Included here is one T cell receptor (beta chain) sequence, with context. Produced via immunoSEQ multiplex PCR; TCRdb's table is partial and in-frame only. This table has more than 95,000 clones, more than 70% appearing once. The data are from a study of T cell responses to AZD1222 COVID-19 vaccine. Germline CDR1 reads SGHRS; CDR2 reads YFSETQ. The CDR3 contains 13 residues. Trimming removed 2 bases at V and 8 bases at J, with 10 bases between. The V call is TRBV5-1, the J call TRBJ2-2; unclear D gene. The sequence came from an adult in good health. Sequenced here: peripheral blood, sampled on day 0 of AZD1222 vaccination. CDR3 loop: CASSLGRTGELFF. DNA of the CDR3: TGCGCCAGCAGCTTAGGCAGAACAGGGGAGCTGTTTTTT.